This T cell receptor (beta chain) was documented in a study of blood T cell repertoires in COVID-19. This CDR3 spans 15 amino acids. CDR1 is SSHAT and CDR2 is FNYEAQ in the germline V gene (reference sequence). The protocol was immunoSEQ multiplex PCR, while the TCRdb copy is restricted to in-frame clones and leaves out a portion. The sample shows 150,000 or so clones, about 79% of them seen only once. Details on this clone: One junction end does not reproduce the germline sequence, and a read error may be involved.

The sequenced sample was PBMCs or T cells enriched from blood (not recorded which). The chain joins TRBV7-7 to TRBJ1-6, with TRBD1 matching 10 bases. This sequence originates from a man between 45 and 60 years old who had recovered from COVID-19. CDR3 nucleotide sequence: TGTGCTAGCAGCACCGGACAGGGGGAGAGTTCACCCCTCCACTTT. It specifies CASSTGQGESSPLHF.